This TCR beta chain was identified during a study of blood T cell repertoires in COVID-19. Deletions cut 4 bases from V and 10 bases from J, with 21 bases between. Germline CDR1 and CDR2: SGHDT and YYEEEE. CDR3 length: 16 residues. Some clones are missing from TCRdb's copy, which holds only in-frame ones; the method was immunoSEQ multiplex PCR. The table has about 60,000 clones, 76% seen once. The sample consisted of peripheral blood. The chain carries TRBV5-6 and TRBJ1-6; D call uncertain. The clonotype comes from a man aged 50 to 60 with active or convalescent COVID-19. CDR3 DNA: TGTGCCAGCAGCCCCCCGGAGGGAAGACTGAGGTCACCCCTCCACTTT. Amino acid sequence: CASSPPEGRLRSPLHF.